This T cell receptor (beta chain) was identified in a study of blood T cell repertoires in COVID-19. Germline V lookup: CDR1 ENHRY, CDR2 SYGVKD. The CDR3 runs 14 residues. J gave up 4 bases and V 6 bases, and 6 bases lay outside the gene matches. Produced via immunoSEQ multiplex PCR; TCRdb's table is partial and in-frame only. The table shows 350,000 to 400,000 clones, with 91% occurring only once. The specimen sequenced was PBMCs or T cells enriched from blood (not recorded which). J is TRBJ1-2 and V is TRBV10-3; 9 bases line up with TRBD1. This TCR was recovered from a woman in her 40s who had been exposed to COVID-19. CDR3 residues: CAIRPQTGGYGYTF. The CDR3 coding sequence is TGTGCCATCAGGCCCCAGACAGGGGGCTATGGCTACACCTTC.